What follows are 20 T cell receptor beta chains derived from one specimen sequenced in a study of cytomegalovirus exposure and HLA in healthy donors (dated by TCRdb to about 2017). Library method: the immunoSEQ multiplex PCR assay. For the multiplex PCR, a mixture combining 60 forward primers for TCR Vbeta segments and 13 reverse primers for TCR Jbeta segments was used. The table was pulled from immuneACCESS by TCRdb, which kept in-frame rearrangements only. Such tables lose some clones; where checked, under half of the loss comes from unresolved V genes, and the rest has no known cause. The sample table lists roughly 170,000 clones, roughly 82% of them with a count of one. The ten biggest clones cover 0.95% to 1.5% of the sample. The specimen sequenced was PBMCs. These receptors were collected from a girl aged 2-10 years in good health and CMV-seropositive.

This rearrangement joins TRBV27 to TRBJ1-1; D is possibly TRBD1 (5 bases). CDR1 and CDR2 from the germline V gene are MNHEY and SMNVEV (reference sequence). CDR3 length equals 14 residues. V dropped 3 bases and J dropped 7 bases, with 15 bases sitting between them. The DNA for the CDR3 is TGTGCCAGCAGTTTGGAATATAGGACAAGTGAAGCTTTCTTT. Translated, it gives CASSLEYRTSEAFF.

The rearrangement uses TRBV2 and TRBJ2-1; TRBD2 matches at 10 bases. The V gene end was trimmed by 7 bases and the J gene end by 7 bases; junction bases not matched to a gene: 10. This CDR3 is 15 amino acids long. Germline loops: CDR1 SNHLY, CDR2 FYNNEI. The CDR3: CASKVAGGMGNEQFF. CDR3 DNA sequence: TGTGCCAGCAAAGTAGCGGGGGGTATGGGAAATGAGCAGTTCTTC.

V is TRBV27 and J is TRBJ2-1, with TRBD2 matching 12 bases. This CDR3 region has 14 residues. The ends lost 7 bases at V and 5 bases at J; junction bases unmatched: 3. Germline V gives CDR1 MNHEY, CDR2 SMNVEV (reference sequence). In DNA, the CDR3 is TGTGCCAGCATGACTAGCGGGGGCCACAATGAGCAGTTCTTC. Amino acids: CASMTSGGHNEQFF.

The J gene is TRBJ2-3, the V gene TRBV30, with 8 nucleotides matching TRBD2. The CDR3 has 14 amino acids. CDR1 is GTSNPN, CDR2 SVGIG, per germline (reference sequence). The trim removed 0 bases at V and 8 bases at J, leaving 7 bases unmatched. This CDR3 reads CAWSVPFAGGTQYF. The CDR3 DNA is TGTGCCTGGAGTGTACCTTTCGCGGGAGGTACGCAGTATTTT.

The CDR3 loop reads CASSASVQETQYF. In DNA, the CDR3 is TGTGCCAGCAGCGCCAGCGTTCAAGAGACCCAGTACTTC. The genes are TRBV11-2 and TRBJ2-5; D is unresolved. Trimming took off 5 bases at V and 2 bases at J, with 9 bases between the two ends. The CDR3 spans 13 residues. Germline values: CDR1 SGHAT, CDR2 FQNNGV.

This rearrangement joins TRBV25-1 to TRBJ2-1; D perhaps matches TRBD2 (5 bases). CDR1 MGHDK and CDR2 SYGVNS come from the germline V gene. V lost 8 bases to trimming and J lost 6 bases, with 17 bases between them. This CDR3 spans 14 amino acids. CDR3 region: CASGREGLSNEQFF. For the CDR3, the DNA is TGTGCCAGCGGTCGAGAGGGCCTGTCCAATGAGCAGTTCTTC. Using reference TRBV25-1 and TRBJ2-1 for the parts outside the CDR3, the full variable domain is EADIYQTPRYLVIGTGKKITLECSQTMGHDKMYWYQQDPGMELHLIHYSYGVNSTEKGDLSSESTVSRIRTEHFPLTLESARPSHTSQYLCASGREGLSNEQFFGPGTRLTVL.

This CDR3 reads CASSQTSGTGEQYF. The CDR3 DNA reads as TGCGCCAGCAGTCAGACTAGCGGCACGGGGGAGCAGTACTTC. The rearrangement uses TRBV5-1 and TRBJ2-5, with 9 bases fitting TRBD2. The V and J ends lost 5 bases and 11 bases, in that order; junction bases with no gene match: 13. Germline CDR1 reads SGHRS; CDR2 reads YFSETQ. The CDR3 is 14 amino acids.

V gene TRBV30 combines with J gene TRBJ1-1; TRBD1 aligns across 7 bases. V was pared by 0 bases and J by 5 bases, with 3 bases of the junction left unmatched. Germline values: CDR1 GTSNPN, CDR2 SVGIG (reference sequence). There are 13 residues in the CDR3. This CDR3 reads CAWSVRGLTEAFF. The CDR3 DNA sequence: TGTGCCTGGAGTGTAAGGGGGCTGACTGAAGCTTTCTTT.

The gene calls are TRBV30 and TRBJ2-7; TRBD2 aligns across 7 bases. After removal of 0 bases from V and 3 bases from J, the junction contained 5 bases not matched to a gene. The CDR3 loop spans 14 amino acids. Per germline, CDR1 GTSNPN and CDR2 SVGIG (reference sequence). The CDR3 loop is CAWSVRLAGYEQYF. CDR3 nucleotide sequence: TGTGCCTGGAGTGTACGACTAGCCGGCTACGAGCAGTACTTC.

This clone was seen only a few times. The rearrangement uses TRBV6-1 and TRBJ1-2, with D possibly TRBD1 on 6 matching bases. From germline, CDR1 is MNHNS and CDR2 SASEGT. Deletions cut 2 bases from V and 4 bases from J, with 8 bases between. The CDR3 length is 13 residues. The CDR3 protein is CASSEHRVYGYTF. As DNA, the CDR3 is TGTGCCAGCAGTGAACACAGGGTCTATGGCTACACCTTC.

This clone appeared a single time. The rearrangement joins TRBV15 to TRBJ1-2, with 7 bases that match TRBD1. V shed 1 base and J 6 bases; nucleotides not matched to a gene: 11. Germline V gives CDR1 LNHNV, CDR2 YYDKDF (reference sequence). There are 16 residues in the CDR3. DNA of the CDR3: TGTGCCACCAGCAGAGCCCTATTTACAGGGGACCATGGCTACACCTTC. Translated, it gives CATSRALFTGDHGYTF.

V is TRBV30 and J is TRBJ1-6; 7 bases line up with TRBD1. The germline V gene encodes CDR1 GTSNPN and CDR2 SVGIG (reference sequence). The CDR3 is 13 amino acids. V lost 3 bases and J lost 8; bases outside the gene matches: 4. CDR3 region: CAWRQGRYSPLHF. The CDR3 DNA reads as TGTGCCTGGAGACAGGGGAGATATTCACCCCTCCACTTT.

The chain uses TRBV5-5 and TRBJ1-1, with D tentatively TRBD1 (6 bases). The CDR3 contains 15 residues. Germline assignment: CDR1 SGHKS and CDR2 YYEKEE (reference sequence). Trimming took off 6 bases at V and 1 base at J, with 16 bases between the two ends. As DNA, the CDR3 is TGTGCCAGCAACAGGGTAGGATTGAGGAACACTGAAGCTTTCTTT. Translating it yields CASNRVGLRNTEAFF.

The J gene is TRBJ2-2, the V gene TRBV28; 7 bases are a match to TRBD2. The CDR3 has 17 amino acids. V was clipped by 4 bases and J by 1 base; unmatched bases: 9. The germline V gene encodes CDR1 MDHEN and CDR2 SYDVKM. The CDR3 nucleotides are TGTGCCAGCAGTTCCCTAGCGGAGGGAATGAACACCGGGGAGCTGTTTTTT. It is translated as CASSSLAEGMNTGELFF.

The chain combines TRBV6-5 with TRBJ2-1; D is uncertain. V shed 2 bases and J shed 7 bases, with 15 bases lying between them. The germline V gene has CDR1 MNHEY and CDR2 SVGAGI. This CDR3 region has 15 residues. CDR3 sequence reads: CASSYHVEIGNEQFF. In DNA, the CDR3 is TGTGCCAGCAGTTACCATGTGGAGATCGGGAATGAGCAGTTCTTC.

This chain links TRBV6-5 with TRBJ2-3; TRBD1 might be the D (6 bases). Looked up from germline, CDR1 is MNHEY and CDR2 is SVGAGI. The CDR3 runs 13 residues. V was cut by 7 bases and J by 5 bases, with 13 bases left in between. DNA of the CDR3: TGTGCCAGCAAAACAGGGATGTTAGATACGCAGTATTTT. Its protein is CASKTGMLDTQYF.

This clone counts as medium-sized. The chain links TRBV19 to TRBJ2-1; 9 bases fit TRBD2. The V gene's germline CDR1 is LNHDA and CDR2 SQIVND (reference sequence). J lost 9 bases, V lost 10 bases, and 10 bases had no gene match. The CDR3 covers 13 residues. DNA for the CDR3: TGTGCCACCACCTTAGCGGGAGTATCTGAGCAGTTCTTC. Translation: CATTLAGVSEQFF.

This clone has a single count. In DNA, the CDR3 is TGTGCCAGCAGCTTAGACGCGGGGGGGGGATACAATGAGCAGTTCTTC. It specifies CASSLDAGGGYNEQFF. The rearrangement joins TRBV7-9 to TRBJ2-1, with TRBD2 matching over 9 bases. This CDR3 is 16 amino acids long. V was clipped by 1 base and J by 4 bases; unmatched bases: 5. Germline V lookup: CDR1 SEHNR, CDR2 FQNEAQ (reference sequence).

This clone has just a few counts. This chain joins TRBV5-1 and TRBJ1-6; 8 bases are shared with TRBD1. CDR1 is SGHRS, CDR2 YFSETQ, per germline. V shed 4 bases and J 11 bases; nucleotides not matched to a gene: 17. CDR3 length: 17 residues. CDR3 coding DNA: TGCGCCAGCAGCCTTCGAGGGACAGGCGCGGTAGGGGCACCCCTCCACTTT. Translation: CASSLRGTGAVGAPLHF.

This sequence joins TRBV9 and TRBJ2-3; the D gene is possibly TRBD1 (6 bases). The length of the CDR3 is 14 residues. Germline CDR1 and CDR2: SGDLS and YYNGEE. V shed 5 bases and J shed 2 bases, with 12 bases lying between them. The CDR3 nucleotides are TGTGCCAGCAGTCGGGACATAGACACAGATACGCAGTATTTT. It encodes CASSRDIDTDTQYF.